The clone carrying this T cell receptor beta chain was counted only a few times. Germline CDR1 is SGHTA and CDR2 is FQGNSA. Trimming took 0 bases from V and 3 from J, leaving 8 bases between them. The CDR3 has 14 residues. Unique molecular identifiers were incorporated into the prepared TCRbeta library. Each CDR3 protein is one row after TCRdb ran MiXCR on the PCR reads. The repertoire consists of about 230,000 distinct CDR3 sequences, with about a tenth occurring once and the leading ten covering 5% to 7%. This sample is drawn from a study of T-cell reconstitution after alpha-beta-depleted transplantation in children.

The source of this sequence is a human donor who donated a stem cell graft to a child with acute lymphoblastic leukemia. The chain carries TRBV7-2 and TRBJ1-2; D remains unclear. The sample was PBMCs from the stem cell graft donor, taken from the stem cell graft. The CDR3 bases are TGTGCCAGCAGCTTAGCAGGGTCCCACTATGGCTACACCTTC. This gives the protein CASSLAGSHYGYTF.